This T cell receptor (beta chain) emerged from a study of blood T cell repertoires in COVID-19. There are 15 residues in the CDR3. V was clipped by 8 bases and J by 0 bases, with 14 bases between them. Germline V gene data show CDR1 as SNHLY and CDR2 as FYNNEI. Assay: immunoSEQ multiplex PCR; the TCRdb copy retains only in-frame clones and omits some. Among about 190,000 clones listed, 88% were seen once. This sequence joins TRBV2 and TRBJ2-4; D is ambiguous. This sequence originates from a woman younger than 45 with acute or convalescent COVID-19. Sequencing was performed on peripheral blood. CDR3 in DNA: TGTGCCAGCGTCCCCGTCGCGATAGCCAAAAACATTCAGTACTTC. Its protein product is CASVPVAIAKNIQYF.